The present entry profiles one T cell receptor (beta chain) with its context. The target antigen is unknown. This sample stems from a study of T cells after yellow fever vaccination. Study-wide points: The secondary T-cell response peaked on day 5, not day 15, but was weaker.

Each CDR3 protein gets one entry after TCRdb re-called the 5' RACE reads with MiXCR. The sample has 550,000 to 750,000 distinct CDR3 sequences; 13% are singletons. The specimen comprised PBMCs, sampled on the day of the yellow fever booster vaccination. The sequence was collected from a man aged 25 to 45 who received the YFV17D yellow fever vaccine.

CDR3 nucleotide sequence: TGTGCCATCAGTGACCCACGGCTAGCGGGAGTTGAGCAGTTCTTC. Translating it yields CAISDPRLAGVEQFF. V is TRBV10-3 and J is TRBJ2-1, with TRBD2 matching 10 bases. V shed 3 bases and J 9 bases; nucleotides not matched to a gene: 8. In germline, CDR1 is ENHRY, CDR2 SYGVKD. This CDR3 is 15 amino acids long.